This is a list of T cell receptor beta chains from one sample in a study of blood T cell repertoires in COVID-19. Data came from immunoSEQ multiplex PCR; TCRdb stores just in-frame clones and leaves some out. The sample contains roughly 40,000 clones, 76% of which appear only once. The sample comprised peripheral blood. The receptor source for this set is a man between 65 and 80 years old with active or convalescent COVID-19. The CDR3 runs from the conserved cysteine through the conserved F or W. A D gene is named only where the DNA matches it firmly. The size entry is marked missing in some rows and otherwise reads once, few, many or a size class.

j_gene | v_gene | d_gene | abundance | CDR3aa | CDR3nt
TRBJ1-6 | TRBV27 | - | - | CASSPNAGRLNSPLHF | TGTGCCAGCAGTCCAAACGCGGGACGGCTCAATTCACCCCTCCACTTT
TRBJ2-2 | TRBV3-1/TRBV3-2 | - | few | CASSLSEAAGELFF | TGTGCCAGCAGCCTGTCCGAAGCCGCCGGGGAGCTGTTTTTT
TRBJ1-2 | TRBV14 | TRBD1 | - | CASSRPGTGRKNGYTF | TGTGCCAGCAGCCGCCCTGGGACAGGGCGAAAGAATGGCTACACCTTC
TRBJ2-7 | TRBV5-1 | - | - | CASRPQGSSYEQYF | TGCGCCAGCAGACCCCAGGGATCGTCCTACGAGCAGTACTTC
TRBJ2-7 | TRBV5-5 | - | few | CASSLGQGLGEQYF | TGTGCCAGCAGCTTGGGCCAGGGATTGGGCGAGCAGTACTTC
TRBJ2-6 | TRBV24-1 | - | - | CATSDSIMTAGANVLTF | TGTGCCACCAGTGATTCTATCATGACAGCTGGGGCCAACGTCCTGACTTTC
TRBJ2-1 | TRBV10-3 | TRBD1 | - | CATAGDREGEQFF | TGTGCCACGGCGGGGGACAGGGAGGGTGAGCAGTTCTTC
TRBJ2-5 | TRBV5-4 | - | - | CASSLVPEETQYF | TGTGCCAGCAGCTTGGTGCCGGAAGAGACCCAGTACTTC
TRBJ1-6 | TRBV30 | TRBD1 | few | CAWRRQGDNSPLHF | TGTGCCTGGAGGAGACAGGGAGATAATTCACCCCTCCACTTT
TRBJ2-4 | TRBV19 | TRBD1 | - | CASSLFRQGAGAKNIQYF | TGTGCCAGTAGTCTTTTTCGACAGGGGGCTGGAGCCAAAAACATTCAGTACTTC
TRBJ2-1 | TRBV10-1 | TRBD1 | - | CASSKSDVGQGPYNEQFF | TGCGCCAGCAGTAAGTCGGATGTGGGACAGGGGCCCTACAATGAGCAGTTCTTC
TRBJ1-1 | TRBV29-1 | - | - | CSVEFAQPSDTEAFF | TGCAGCGTTGAGTTCGCACAGCCTTCGGACACTGAAGCTTTCTTT
TRBJ1-3 | TRBV6-1 | - | - | CASSDPGGNTIYF | TGTGCCAGCAGTGACCCAGGCGGAAACACCATATATTTT
TRBJ1-4 | TRBV2 | - | once | CASSTGLANEKLFF | TGTGCCAGCAGTACAGGGCTCGCAAATGAAAAACTGTTTTTT
TRBJ1-5 | TRBV11-2 | - | few | CASNKKLQPQHF | TGTGCCAGCAATAAGAAACTTCAGCCCCAGCATTTT
TRBJ2-3 | TRBV5-1 | TRBD2 | many | CASSLAGDTDTQYF | TGCGCCAGCAGCTTAGCGGGGGACACAGATACGCAGTATTTT
TRBJ1-1 | TRBV6-5 | - | - | CASSYTGNAEAFF | TGTGCCAGCAGTTACACGGGGAACGCTGAAGCTTTCTTT
TRBJ2-3 | TRBV5-1 | - | - | CASSPGSTDTQYF | TGCGCCAGCAGCCCTGGGAGTACAGATACGCAGTATTTT
TRBJ1-1 | TRBV7-3 | - | - | CASSWQENTEAFF | TGTGCCAGCAGCTGGCAGGAGAACACTGAAGCTTTCTTT
TRBJ2-7 | TRBV20-1 | TRBD2 | few | CSASPSGLQYF | TGCAGTGCTAGTCCTAGCGGGCTACAGTACTTC
TRBJ2-1 | TRBV10-3 | TRBD2 | - | CAISESRTSGGTEQFF | TGTGCCATCAGTGAGTCCCGGACTAGCGGGGGGACTGAGCAGTTCTTC
TRBJ1-2 | TRBV28 | - | - | CASGLHYGYTF | TGTGCCAGCGGACTTCACTATGGCTACACCTTC
TRBJ2-2 | TRBV5-6 | - | - | CASSPATVTGELFF | TGTGCCAGCAGCCCGGCGACAGTAACTGGGGAGCTGTTTTTT
TRBJ1-1 | TRBV5-1 | - | - | CASSLGPGIMNTEAFF | TGCGCCAGCAGCTTGGGGCCGGGAATCATGAACACTGAAGCTTTCTTT
TRBJ2-3 | TRBV7-2 | TRBD2 | - | CASSLLAGDTDTQYF | TGTGCCAGCAGCTTACTAGCGGGCGACACAGATACGCAGTATTTT
TRBJ1-5 | TRBV7-2 | TRBD1 | - | CASSLGGQGHQPQHF | TGTGCCAGCAGCTTGGGGGGACAGGGTCATCAGCCCCAGCATTTT
TRBJ1-6 | TRBV6-5 | - | - | CASSPPGRAGSPLHF | TGTGCCAGCAGTCCCCCGGGCCGAGCGGGTTCACCCCTCCACTTT
TRBJ2-1 | TRBV5-1 | - | - | CASSLVQFNEQFF | TGCGCCAGCAGCTTGGTTCAATTCAATGAGCAGTTCTTC
TRBJ2-5 | TRBV7-6 | TRBD2 | - | CASSSRGRGEETQYF | TGTGCCAGCAGCTCCCGAGGGCGGGGGGAAGAGACCCAGTACTTC